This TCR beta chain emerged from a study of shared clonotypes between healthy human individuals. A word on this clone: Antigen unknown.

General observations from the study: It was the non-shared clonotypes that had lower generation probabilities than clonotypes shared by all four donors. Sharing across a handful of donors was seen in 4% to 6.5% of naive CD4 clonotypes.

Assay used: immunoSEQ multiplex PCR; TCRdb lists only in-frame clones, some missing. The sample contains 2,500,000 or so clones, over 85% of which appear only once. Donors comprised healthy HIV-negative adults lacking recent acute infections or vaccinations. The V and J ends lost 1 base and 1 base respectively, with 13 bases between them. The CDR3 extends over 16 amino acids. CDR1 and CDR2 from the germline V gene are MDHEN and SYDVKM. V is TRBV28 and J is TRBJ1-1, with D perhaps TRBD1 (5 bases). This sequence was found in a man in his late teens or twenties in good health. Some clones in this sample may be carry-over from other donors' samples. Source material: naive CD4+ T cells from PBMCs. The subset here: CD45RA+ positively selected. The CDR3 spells CASSLLNPQGNTEAFF. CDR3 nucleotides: TGTGCCAGCAGTTTATTAAATCCCCAGGGGAACACTGAAGCTTTCTTT.